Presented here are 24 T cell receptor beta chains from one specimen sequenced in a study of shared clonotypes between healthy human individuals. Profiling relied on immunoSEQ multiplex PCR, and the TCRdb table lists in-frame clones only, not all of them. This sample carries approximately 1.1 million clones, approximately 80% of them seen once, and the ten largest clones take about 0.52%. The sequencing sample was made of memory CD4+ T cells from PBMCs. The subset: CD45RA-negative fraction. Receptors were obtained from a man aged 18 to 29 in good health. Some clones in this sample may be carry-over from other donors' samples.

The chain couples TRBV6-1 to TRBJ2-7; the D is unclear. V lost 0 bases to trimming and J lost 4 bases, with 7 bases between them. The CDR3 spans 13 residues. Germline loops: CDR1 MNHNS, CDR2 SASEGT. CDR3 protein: CASSEATTYEQYF. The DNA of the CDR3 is TGTGCCAGCAGTGAAGCGACAACTTACGAGCAGTACTTC.

The CDR3 loop reads CASRTPGLAVGEQFF. The CDR3 DNA reads as TGCGCCAGCAGGACTCCGGGACTAGCGGTTGGGGAGCAGTTCTTC. This chain connects TRBV4-1 to TRBJ2-1; 11 bases line up with TRBD2. The CDR3 extends over 15 amino acids. The germline CDR1 and CDR2 sequences are MGHRA and YSYEKL. V was pared by 6 bases and J by 10 bases, with 11 bases of the junction left unmatched.

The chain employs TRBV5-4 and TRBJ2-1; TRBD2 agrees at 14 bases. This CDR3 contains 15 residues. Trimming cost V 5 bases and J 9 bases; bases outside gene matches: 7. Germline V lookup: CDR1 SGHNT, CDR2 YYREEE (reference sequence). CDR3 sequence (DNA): TGTGCCAGCAGTCCACCGACTAGCGGGAGGGTTGAGCAGTTCTTC. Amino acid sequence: CASSPPTSGRVEQFF.

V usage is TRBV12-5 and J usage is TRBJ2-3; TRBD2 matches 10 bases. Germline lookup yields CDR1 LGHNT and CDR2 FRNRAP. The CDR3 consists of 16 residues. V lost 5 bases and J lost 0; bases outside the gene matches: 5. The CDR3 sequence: CASGPGLASSTDTQYF. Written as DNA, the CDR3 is TGTGCTAGTGGTCCGGGACTAGCGAGTAGCACAGATACGCAGTATTTT.

The CDR3 protein is CASSLDIVQTQYF. The CDR3 DNA follows: TGTGCCAGCAGCTTAGATATAGTGCAGACCCAGTACTTC. V gene TRBV11-2 combines with J gene TRBJ2-5; D remains unclear. The germline CDR1 and CDR2 sequences are SGHAT and FQNNGV. This CDR3 contains 13 residues. Trimming removed 0 bases from V and 6 bases from J, with 8 bases in between.

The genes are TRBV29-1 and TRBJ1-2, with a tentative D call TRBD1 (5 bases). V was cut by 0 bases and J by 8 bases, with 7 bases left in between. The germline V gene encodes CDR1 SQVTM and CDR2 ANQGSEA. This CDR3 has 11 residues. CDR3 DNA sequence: TGCAGCGTTGAAGATAGGGGCGGCTACACCTTC. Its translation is CSVEDRGGYTF.

The CDR3 protein is CASSLGAGTGRYSGNTIYF. CDR3 DNA: TGTGCCAGCAGCTTAGGGGCGGGCACAGGTCGGTATTCGGGAAACACCATATATTTT. The J gene is TRBJ1-3, the V gene TRBV7-2, with D perhaps matching TRBD1 (5 bases). The ends were cut back, 1 base at V and 4 bases at J, with 23 bases in the middle. In germline, CDR1 is SGHTA, CDR2 FQGNSA. The CDR3 is made up of 19 amino acids. The whole variable domain, filled in from reference TRBV7-2 and TRBJ1-3, reads GAGVSQSPSNKVTEKGKDVELRCDPISGHTALYWYRQSLGQGLEFLIYFQGNSAPDKSGLPSDRFSAERTGGSVSTLTIQRTQQEDSAVYLCASSLGAGTGRYSGNTIYFGEGSWLTVV.

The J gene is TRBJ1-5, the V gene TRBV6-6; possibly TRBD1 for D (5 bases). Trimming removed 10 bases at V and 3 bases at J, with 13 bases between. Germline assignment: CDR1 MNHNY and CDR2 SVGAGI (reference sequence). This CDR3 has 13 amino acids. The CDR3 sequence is CATTDSVNQPQHF. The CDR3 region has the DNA TGTGCCACCACCGACAGTGTCAATCAGCCCCAGCATTTT.

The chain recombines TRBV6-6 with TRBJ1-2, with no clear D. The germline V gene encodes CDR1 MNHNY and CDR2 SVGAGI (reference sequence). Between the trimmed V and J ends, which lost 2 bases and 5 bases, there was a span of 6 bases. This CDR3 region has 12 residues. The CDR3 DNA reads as TGTGCCAGCAGTTACACGGAGTATGGCTACACCTTC. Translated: CASSYTEYGYTF.

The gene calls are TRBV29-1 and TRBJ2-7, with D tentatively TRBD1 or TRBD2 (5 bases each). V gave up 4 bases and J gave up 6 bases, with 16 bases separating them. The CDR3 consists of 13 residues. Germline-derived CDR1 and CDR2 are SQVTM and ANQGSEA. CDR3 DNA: TGCAGCGTTGGCCGGGGCACCCCTACCGAGCAGTACTTC. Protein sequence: CSVGRGTPTEQYF.

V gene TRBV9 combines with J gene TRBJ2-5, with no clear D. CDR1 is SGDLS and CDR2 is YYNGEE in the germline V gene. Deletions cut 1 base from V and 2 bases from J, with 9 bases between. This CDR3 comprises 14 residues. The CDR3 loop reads CASSVSPSQETQYF. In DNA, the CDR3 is TGTGCCAGCAGCGTAAGTCCCAGTCAAGAGACCCAGTACTTC.

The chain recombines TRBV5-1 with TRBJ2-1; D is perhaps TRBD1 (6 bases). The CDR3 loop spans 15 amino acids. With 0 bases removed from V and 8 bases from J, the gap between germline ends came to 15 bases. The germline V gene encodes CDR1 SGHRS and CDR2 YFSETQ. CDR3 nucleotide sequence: TGCGCCAGCAGCTTGGGAGACTCTGGACAGTATGAGCAGTTCTTC. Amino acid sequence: CASSLGDSGQYEQFF.

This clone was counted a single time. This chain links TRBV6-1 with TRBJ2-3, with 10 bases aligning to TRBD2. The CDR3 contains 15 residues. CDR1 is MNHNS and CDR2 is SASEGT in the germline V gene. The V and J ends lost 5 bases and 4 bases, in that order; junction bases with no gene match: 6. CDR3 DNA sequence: TGTGCCAGCAGTCCGGCTAGCGGGAGCCCAGATACGCAGTATTTT. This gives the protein CASSPASGSPDTQYF.

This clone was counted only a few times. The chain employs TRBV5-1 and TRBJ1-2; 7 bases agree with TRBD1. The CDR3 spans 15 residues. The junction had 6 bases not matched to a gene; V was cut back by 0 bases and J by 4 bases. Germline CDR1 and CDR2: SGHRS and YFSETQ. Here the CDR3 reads CASSLGDRLIYGYTF. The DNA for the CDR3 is TGCGCCAGCAGCTTGGGGGACAGATTAATCTATGGCTACACCTTC. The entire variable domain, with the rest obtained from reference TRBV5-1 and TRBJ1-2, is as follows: KAGVTQTPRYLIKTRGQQVTLSCSPISGHRSVSWYQQTPGQGLQFLFEYFSETQRNKGNFPGRFSGRQFSNSRSEMNVSTLELGDSALYLCASSLGDRLIYGYTFGSGTRLTVV.

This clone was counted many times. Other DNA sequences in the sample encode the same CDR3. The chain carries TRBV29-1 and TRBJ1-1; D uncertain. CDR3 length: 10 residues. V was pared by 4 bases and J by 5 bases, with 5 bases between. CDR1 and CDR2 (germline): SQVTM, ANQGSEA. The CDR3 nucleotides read TGCAGCGTTGGGTCAACTGAAGCTTTCTTT. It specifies CSVGSTEAFF.

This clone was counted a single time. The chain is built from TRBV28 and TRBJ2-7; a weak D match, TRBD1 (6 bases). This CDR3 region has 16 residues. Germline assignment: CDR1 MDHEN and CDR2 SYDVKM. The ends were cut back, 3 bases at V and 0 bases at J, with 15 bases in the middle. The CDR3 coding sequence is TGTGCCAGCAGTTTTCTCAGGGGCATGGCCTCCTACGAGCAGTACTTC. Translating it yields CASSFLRGMASYEQYF. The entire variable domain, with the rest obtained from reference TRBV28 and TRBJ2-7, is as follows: DVKVTQSSRYLVKRTGEKVFLECVQDMDHENMFWYRQDPGLGLRLIYFSYDVKMKEKGDIPEGYSVSREKKERFSLILESASTNQTSMYLCASSFLRGMASYEQYFGPGTRLTVT.

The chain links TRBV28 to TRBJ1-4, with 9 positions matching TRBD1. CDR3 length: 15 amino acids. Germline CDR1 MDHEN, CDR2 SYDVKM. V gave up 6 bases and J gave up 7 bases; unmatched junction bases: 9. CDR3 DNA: TGTGCCAGCAGGATTCGGACAGGGGAAGGTGAAAAACTGTTTTTT. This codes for CASRIRTGEGEKLFF. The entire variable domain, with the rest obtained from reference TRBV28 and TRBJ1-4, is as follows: DVKVTQSSRYLVKRTGEKVFLECVQDMDHENMFWYRQDPGLGLRLIYFSYDVKMKEKGDIPEGYSVSREKKERFSLILESASTNQTSMYLCASRIRTGEGEKLFFGSGTQLSVL.

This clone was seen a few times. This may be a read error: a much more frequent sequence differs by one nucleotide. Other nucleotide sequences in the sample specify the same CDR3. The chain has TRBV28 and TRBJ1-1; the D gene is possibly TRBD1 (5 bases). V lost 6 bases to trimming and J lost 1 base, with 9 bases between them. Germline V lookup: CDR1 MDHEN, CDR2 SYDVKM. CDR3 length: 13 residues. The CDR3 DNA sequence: TGTGCCAGCAGAGGGCAGGGGAACACTGAAGCTTTCTTT. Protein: CASRGQGNTEAFF.

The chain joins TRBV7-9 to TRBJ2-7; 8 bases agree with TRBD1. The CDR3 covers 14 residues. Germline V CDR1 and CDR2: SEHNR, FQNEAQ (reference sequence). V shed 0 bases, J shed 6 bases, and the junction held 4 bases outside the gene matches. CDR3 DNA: TGTGCCAGCAGCTTAGCGGACAGGGTTGGCGAGCAGTACTTC. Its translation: CASSLADRVGEQYF.

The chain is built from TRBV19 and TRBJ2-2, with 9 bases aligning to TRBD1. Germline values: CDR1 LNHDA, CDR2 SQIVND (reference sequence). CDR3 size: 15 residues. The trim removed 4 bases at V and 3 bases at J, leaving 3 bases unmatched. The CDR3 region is CASSNRGPDTGELFF. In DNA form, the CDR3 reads TGTGCCAGTAGTAACAGGGGGCCCGACACCGGGGAGCTGTTTTTT. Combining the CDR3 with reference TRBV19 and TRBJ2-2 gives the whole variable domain DGGITQSPKYLFRKEGQNVTLSCEQNLNHDAMYWYRQDPGQGLRLIYYSQIVNDFQKGDIAEGYSVSREKKESFPLTVTSAQKNPTAFYLCASSNRGPDTGELFFGEGSRLTVL.

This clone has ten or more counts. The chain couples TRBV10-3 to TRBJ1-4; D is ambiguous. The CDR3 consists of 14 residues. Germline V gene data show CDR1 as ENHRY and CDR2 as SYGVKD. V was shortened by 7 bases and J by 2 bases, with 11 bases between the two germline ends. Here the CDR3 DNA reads TGTGCCATCATAAGGCTGAGTACTAATGAAAAACTGTTTTTT. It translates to CAIIRLSTNEKLFF.

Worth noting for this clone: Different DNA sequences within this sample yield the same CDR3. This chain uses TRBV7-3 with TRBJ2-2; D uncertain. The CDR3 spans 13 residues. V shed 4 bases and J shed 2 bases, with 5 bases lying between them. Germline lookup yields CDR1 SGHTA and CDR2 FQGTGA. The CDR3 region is CASSSPNTGELFF. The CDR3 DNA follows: TGTGCCAGCAGCTCACCTAACACCGGGGAGCTGTTTTTT.

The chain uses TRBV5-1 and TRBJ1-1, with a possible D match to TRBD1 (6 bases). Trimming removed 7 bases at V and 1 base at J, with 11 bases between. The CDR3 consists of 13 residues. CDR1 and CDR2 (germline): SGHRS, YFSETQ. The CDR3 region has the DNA TGCGCCAGCTGCCGGGACAAGAACACTGAAGCTTTCTTT. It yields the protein CASCRDKNTEAFF.

CDR3 DNA sequence: TGTGCCATCAGCGTGCACCGGGACAGAGCCTACGAGCAGTACTTC. Translating gives CAISVHRDRAYEQYF. This chain links TRBV10-3 with TRBJ2-7, with 7 bases identical to TRBD1. J lost 2 bases, V lost 6 bases, and 10 bases had no gene match. The CDR3 consists of 15 residues. The germline gives CDR1 ENHRY, CDR2 SYGVKD.